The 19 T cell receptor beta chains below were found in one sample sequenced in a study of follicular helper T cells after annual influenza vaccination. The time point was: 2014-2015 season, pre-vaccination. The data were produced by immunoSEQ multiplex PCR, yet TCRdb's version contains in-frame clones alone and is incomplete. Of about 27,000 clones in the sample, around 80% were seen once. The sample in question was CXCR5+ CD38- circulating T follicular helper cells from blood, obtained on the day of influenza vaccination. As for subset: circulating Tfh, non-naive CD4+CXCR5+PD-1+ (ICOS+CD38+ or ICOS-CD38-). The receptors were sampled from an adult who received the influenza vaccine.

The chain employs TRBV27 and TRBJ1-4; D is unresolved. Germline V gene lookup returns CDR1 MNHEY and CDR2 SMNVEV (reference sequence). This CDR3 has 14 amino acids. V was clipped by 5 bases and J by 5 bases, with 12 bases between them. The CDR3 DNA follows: TGTGCCAGCAGTAGATTAAGCTTAAATGAAAAACTGTTTTTT. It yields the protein CASSRLSLNEKLFF.

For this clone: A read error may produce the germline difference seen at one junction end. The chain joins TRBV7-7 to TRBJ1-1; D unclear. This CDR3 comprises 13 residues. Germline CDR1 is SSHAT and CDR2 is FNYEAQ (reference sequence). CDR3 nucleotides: TGTGCTAGCAGCTTAGATAGGAACACTGAAGCTTTCTTT. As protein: CASSLDRNTEAFF.

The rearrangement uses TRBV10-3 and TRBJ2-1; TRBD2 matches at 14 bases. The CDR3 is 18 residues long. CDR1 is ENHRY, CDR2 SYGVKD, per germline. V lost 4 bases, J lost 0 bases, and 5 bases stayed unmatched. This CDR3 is CAISGRTSGRSSYNEQFF. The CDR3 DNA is TGTGCCATCAGTGGGCGGACTAGCGGGAGGAGCTCCTACAATGAGCAGTTCTTC.

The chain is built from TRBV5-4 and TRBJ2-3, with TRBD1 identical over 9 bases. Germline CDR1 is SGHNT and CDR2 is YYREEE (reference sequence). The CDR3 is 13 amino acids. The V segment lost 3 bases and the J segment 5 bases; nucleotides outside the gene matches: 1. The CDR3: CASSWGQGDTQYF. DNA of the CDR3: TGTGCCAGCAGCTGGGGACAGGGAGATACGCAGTATTTT.

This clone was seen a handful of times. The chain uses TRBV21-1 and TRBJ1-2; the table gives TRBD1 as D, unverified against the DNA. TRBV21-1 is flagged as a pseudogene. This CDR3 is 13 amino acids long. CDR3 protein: CASSRDRGHGYTF. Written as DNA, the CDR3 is TGTGCCAGCAGCAGGGACAGGGGGCATGGCTACACCTTC.

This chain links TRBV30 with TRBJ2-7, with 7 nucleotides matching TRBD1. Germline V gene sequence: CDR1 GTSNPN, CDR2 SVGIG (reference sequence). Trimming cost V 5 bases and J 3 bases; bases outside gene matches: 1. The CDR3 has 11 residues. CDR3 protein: CAWGTDYEQYF. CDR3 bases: TGTGCCTGGGGGACAGACTACGAGCAGTACTTC.

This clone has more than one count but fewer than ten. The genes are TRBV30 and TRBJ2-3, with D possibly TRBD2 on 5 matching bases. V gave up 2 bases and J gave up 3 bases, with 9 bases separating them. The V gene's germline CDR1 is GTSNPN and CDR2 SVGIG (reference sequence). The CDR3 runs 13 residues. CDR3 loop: CAWSRRNTDTQYF. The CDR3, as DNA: TGTGCCTGGAGTAGGAGGAATACAGATACGCAGTATTTT.

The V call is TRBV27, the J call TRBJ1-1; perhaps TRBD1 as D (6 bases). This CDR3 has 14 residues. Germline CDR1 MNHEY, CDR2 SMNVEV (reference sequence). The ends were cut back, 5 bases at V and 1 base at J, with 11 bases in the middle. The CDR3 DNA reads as TGTGCCAGCAGTCCCGACAGGAAGAACACTGAAGCTTTCTTT. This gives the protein CASSPDRKNTEAFF.

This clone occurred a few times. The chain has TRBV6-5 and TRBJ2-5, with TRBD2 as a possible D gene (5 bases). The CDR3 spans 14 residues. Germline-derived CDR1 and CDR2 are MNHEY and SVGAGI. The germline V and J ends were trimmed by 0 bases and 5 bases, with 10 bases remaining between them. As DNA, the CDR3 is TGTGCCAGCAGTTACTCGATCCGCGGGGAGACCCAGTACTTC. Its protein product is CASSYSIRGETQYF.

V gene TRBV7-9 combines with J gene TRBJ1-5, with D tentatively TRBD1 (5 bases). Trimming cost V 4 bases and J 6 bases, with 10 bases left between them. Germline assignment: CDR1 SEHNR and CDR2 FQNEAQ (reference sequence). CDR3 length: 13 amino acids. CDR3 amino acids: CASSSDIGQPQHF. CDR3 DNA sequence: TGTGCCAGCAGCTCGGACATCGGTCAGCCCCAGCATTTT.

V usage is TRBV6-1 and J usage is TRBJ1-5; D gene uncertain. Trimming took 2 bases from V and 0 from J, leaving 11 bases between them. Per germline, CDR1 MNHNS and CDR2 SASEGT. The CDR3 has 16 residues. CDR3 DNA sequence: TGTGCCAGCAGTGAATTTGGCGGTTATAGCAATCAGCCCCAGCATTTT. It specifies CASSEFGGYSNQPQHF.

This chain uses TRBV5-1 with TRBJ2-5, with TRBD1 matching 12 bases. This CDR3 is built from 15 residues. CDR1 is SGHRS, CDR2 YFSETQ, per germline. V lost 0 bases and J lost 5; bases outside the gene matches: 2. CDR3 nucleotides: TGCGCCAGCAGCTTGGGGGACAGGGGGCAGGAGACCCAGTACTTC. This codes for CASSLGDRGQETQYF.

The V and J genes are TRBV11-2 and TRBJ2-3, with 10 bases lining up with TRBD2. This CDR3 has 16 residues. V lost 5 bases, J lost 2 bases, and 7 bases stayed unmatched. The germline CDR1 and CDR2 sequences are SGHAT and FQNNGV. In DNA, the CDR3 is TGTGCCAGCAGCAAACTAGCGGGGAGGTTCACAGATACGCAGTATTTT. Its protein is CASSKLAGRFTDTQYF.

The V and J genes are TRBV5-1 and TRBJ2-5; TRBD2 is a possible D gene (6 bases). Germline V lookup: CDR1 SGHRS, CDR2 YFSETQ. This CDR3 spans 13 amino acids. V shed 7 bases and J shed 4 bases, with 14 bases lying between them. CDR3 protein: CASRTSFRETQYF. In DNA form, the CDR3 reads TGCGCCAGCCGCACTAGCTTTCGAGAGACCCAGTACTTC.

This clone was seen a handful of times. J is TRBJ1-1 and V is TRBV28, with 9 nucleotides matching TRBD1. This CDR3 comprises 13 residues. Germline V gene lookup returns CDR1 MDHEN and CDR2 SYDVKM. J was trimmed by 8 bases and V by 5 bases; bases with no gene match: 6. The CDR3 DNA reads TGTGCCAGCAGTCCTCATGGGACAGGGGAAGCTTTCTTT. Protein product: CASSPHGTGEAFF.

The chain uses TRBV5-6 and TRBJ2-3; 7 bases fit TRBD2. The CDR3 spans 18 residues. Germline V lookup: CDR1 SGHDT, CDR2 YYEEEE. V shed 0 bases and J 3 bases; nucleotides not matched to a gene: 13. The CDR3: CASSLDGYYIGGTDTQYF. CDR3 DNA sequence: TGTGCCAGCAGCTTGGATGGGTACTACATCGGGGGGACAGATACGCAGTATTTT.

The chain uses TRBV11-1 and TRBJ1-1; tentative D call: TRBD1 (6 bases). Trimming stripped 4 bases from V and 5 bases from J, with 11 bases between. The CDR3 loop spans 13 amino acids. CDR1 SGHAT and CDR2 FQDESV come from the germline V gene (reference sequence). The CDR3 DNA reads TGTGCCAGCAGCTCCCAGGGGCGAACTGAAGCTTTCTTT. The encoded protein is CASSSQGRTEAFF.

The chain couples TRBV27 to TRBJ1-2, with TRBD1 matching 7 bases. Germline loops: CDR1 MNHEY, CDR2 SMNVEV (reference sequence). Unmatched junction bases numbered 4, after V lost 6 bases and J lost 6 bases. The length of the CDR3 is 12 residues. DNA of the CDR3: TGTGCCAGCAGGACAGGGAAGGATGGCTACACCTTC. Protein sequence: CASRTGKDGYTF.

CDR3 loop: CASSFRGGGEKLFF. In DNA, the CDR3 is TGTGCCAGCAGTTTTCGCGGGGGCGGCGAAAAACTGTTTTTT. The V and J genes are TRBV28 and TRBJ1-4, with D possibly being TRBD1 (6 bases). This CDR3 has 14 residues. Per the germline V gene, CDR1 is MDHEN and CDR2 is SYDVKM. Trimming cost V 3 bases and J 8 bases, with 13 bases left between them.